This T cell receptor beta chain was retrieved from a study of T cell clonotyping in hematopoietic cell transplantation (dated by TCRdb to the early 2020s). For the study in its entirety: The study collected over a hundred blood samples from approximately 40 consecutive transplant recipients and their related donors. Patient recruitment ran from September 2015 to early 2017, and follow-up continued until September 2020 or death. Points the paper makes about the study in general: Recipient TCR diversity fell after transplant, with pathologically expanded clonotypes rising progressively from day 30 to day 180. Overlap with donor repertoires was found for only a small fraction of recipient repertoires, with over 95% found to appear de novo at the given depth. The sample size was limited and the cells went unsorted, which meant the CD4 and CD8 repertoire contributions could not be told apart. Broader posttransplant TCR repertoire diversity was predicted by donor and pretransplant recipient Inverse Simpson Index values.

With the immunoSEQ assay, which is a bias-controlled multiplex PCR relying on V- and J-specific primers, TCR beta CDR3 regions were amplified from genomic DNA. A second PCR step added a proprietary barcode and Illumina adapter sequences to the CDR3 amplicons. CDR3 libraries were sequenced on an Illumina MiSeq instrument. Concerning the study's data processing: Export and quality control were performed with immunoSEQ Analyzer 3.0, and downstream analyses were performed with R Bioconductor and Immunarch. Repertoire metrics were calculated using only productive rearrangements within the normalized downsampled data set. Pathologically expanded clonotypes were defined as those larger than 5 templates in the normalized cohort. The Inverse Simpson Index was used to measure repertoire diversity. To capture all clonotypes, the CMV-specificity analyses were run on the non-normalized data set. TCRdb stores this immuneACCESS table with in-frame sequences only. Part of the clones is absent; in the studies checked, under half of the shortfall reflects unresolved V genes, and no reason is known for the rest. V and J calls plus clone size are reproduced from that table; the DNA served to infer D and trimming. The sample contains tens of thousands of clones, less than 95% of them found a single time. Together, the top ten hold more than 0.7% of the sample.

Related transplant donors provided blood samples for TCR beta sequencing. Nuclei Lysis Solution was used to extract genomic DNA from fresh or cryopreserved unfractionated peripheral blood mononuclear cells. Reading the germline V gene gives CDR1 MNHNS and CDR2 SASEGT. The CDR3 measures 15 amino acids from cysteine to phenylalanine. Just CDR3 DNA is preserved here, 45 bases in frame from base 1. Trimming takes 6 bases off V and 0 bases off J; junction bases not matched to a gene: 6. Of note for this clone: Its target antigen remains unknown. No quality values exist for individual bases; no much larger clone is one base distant.

The sequenced sample consisted of peripheral blood mononuclear cells. The TCR was taken from a woman in her forties or fifties in good health. Some clones in this sample may be carry-over from other donors' samples. In this chain, TRBV6-1 is recombined with TRBJ2-7; a stretch of 9 junction bases matches TRBD2. The nucleotide sequence reads TGTGCCAGCAGGGTAGCGGGGGCGAGCTCCTACGAGCAGTACTTC. It codes for CASRVAGASSYEQYF.